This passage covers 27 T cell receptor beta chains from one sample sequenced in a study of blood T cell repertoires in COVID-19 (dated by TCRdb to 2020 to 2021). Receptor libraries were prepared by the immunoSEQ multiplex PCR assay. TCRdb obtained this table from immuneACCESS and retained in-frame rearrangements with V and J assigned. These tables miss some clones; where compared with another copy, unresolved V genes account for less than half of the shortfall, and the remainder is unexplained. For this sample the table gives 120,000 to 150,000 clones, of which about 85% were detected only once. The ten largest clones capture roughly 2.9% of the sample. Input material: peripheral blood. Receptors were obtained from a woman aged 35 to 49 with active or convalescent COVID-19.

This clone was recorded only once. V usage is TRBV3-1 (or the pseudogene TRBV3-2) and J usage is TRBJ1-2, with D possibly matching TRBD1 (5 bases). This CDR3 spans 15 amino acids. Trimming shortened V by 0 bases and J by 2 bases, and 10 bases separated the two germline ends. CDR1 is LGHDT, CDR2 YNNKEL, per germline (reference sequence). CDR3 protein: CASSQDPAGNYGYTF. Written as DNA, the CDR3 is TGTGCCAGCAGCCAAGATCCGGCAGGGAACTATGGCTACACCTTC.

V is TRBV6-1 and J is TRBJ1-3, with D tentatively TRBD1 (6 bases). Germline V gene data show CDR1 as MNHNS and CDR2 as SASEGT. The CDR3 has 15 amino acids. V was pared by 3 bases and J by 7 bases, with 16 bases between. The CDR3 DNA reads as TGTGCCAGCAGTGAGATGGTAGGGGGATGGAACACCATATATTTT. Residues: CASSEMVGGWNTIYF.

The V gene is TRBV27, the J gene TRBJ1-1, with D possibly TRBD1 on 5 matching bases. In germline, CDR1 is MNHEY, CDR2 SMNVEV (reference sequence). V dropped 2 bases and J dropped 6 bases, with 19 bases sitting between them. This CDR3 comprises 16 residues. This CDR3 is CASSLEWGRGVAEAFF. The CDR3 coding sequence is TGTGCCAGCAGTTTAGAGTGGGGCCGCGGCGTCGCTGAAGCTTTCTTT.

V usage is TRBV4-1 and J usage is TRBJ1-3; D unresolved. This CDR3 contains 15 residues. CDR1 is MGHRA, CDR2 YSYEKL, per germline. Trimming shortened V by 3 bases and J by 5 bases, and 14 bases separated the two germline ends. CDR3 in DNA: TGCGCCAGCAGCCACGGAACAGAGGGCCGAAACACCATATATTTT. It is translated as CASSHGTEGRNTIYF.

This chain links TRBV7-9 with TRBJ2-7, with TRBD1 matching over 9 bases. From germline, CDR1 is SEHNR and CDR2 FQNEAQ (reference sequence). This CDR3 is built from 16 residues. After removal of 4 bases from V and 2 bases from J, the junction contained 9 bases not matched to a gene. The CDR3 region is CASSSNPGQGAYEQYF. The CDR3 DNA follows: TGTGCCAGCAGCTCAAATCCGGGACAGGGAGCCTACGAGCAGTACTTC.

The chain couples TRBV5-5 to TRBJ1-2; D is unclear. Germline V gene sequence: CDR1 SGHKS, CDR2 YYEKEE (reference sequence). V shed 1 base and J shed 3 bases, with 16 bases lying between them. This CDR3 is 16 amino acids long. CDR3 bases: TGTGCCAGCAGCTTGCAGGACCTTGGGCGGGACTATGGCTACACCTTC. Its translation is CASSLQDLGRDYGYTF.

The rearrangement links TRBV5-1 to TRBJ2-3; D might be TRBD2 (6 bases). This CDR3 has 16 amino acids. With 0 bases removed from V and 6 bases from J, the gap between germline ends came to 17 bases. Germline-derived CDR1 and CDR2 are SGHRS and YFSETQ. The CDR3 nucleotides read TGCGCCAGCAGCTTGGCGACGTCGGAGGGACTGGATACGCAGTATTTT. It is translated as CASSLATSEGLDTQYF.

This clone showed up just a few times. The CDR3 reads CAISFQGGNQPQHF. In DNA, the CDR3 is TGTGCCATCAGCTTTCAGGGGGGCAATCAGCCCCAGCATTTT. V usage is TRBV10-3 and J usage is TRBJ1-5; TRBD1 aligns across 7 bases. The V and J ends lost 6 bases and 2 bases, in that order; junction bases with no gene match: 4. CDR3 length: 14 residues. Germline V gene data show CDR1 as ENHRY and CDR2 as SYGVKD.

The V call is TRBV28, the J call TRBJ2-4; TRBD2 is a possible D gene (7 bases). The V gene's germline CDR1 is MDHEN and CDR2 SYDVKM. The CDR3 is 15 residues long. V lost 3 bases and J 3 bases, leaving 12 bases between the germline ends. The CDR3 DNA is TGTGCCAGCAGTTTGGGGGGGCGAATCAAAAACATTCAGTACTTC. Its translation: CASSLGGRIKNIQYF.

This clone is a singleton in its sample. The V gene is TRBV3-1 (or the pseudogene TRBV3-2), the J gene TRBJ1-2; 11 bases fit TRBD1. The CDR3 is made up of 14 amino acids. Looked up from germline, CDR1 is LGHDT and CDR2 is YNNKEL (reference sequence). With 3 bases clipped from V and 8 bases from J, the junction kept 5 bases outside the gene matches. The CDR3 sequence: CASSQGQGVGGYTF. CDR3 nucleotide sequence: TGTGCCAGCAGCCAGGGACAGGGGGTCGGGGGCTACACCTTC.

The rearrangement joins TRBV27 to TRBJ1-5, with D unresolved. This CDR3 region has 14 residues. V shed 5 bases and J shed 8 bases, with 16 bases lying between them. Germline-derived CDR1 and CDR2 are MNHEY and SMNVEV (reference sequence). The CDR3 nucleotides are TGTGCCAGCAGTACATATGGAGGGATGGAGCCCCAGCATTTT. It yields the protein CASSTYGGMEPQHF.

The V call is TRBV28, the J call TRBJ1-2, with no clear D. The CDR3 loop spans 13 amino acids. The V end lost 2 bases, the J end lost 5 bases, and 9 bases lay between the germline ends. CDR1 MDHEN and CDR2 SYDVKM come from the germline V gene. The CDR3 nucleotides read TGTGCCAGCAGTTTAAGCCCTGTGTATGGCTACACCTTC. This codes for CASSLSPVYGYTF.

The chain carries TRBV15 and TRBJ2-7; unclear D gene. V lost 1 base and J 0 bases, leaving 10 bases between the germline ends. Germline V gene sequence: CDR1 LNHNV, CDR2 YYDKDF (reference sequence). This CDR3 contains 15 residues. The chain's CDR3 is CATSRARLISYEQYF. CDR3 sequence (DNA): TGTGCCACCAGCAGAGCGAGACTGATCTCCTACGAGCAGTACTTC.

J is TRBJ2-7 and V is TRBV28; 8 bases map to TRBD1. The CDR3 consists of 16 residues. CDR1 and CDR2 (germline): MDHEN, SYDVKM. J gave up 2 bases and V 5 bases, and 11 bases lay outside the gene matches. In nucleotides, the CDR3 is TGTGCCAGCAGTCCCCGAGGGGACAGGAGAACCTACGAGCAGTACTTC. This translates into CASSPRGDRRTYEQYF.

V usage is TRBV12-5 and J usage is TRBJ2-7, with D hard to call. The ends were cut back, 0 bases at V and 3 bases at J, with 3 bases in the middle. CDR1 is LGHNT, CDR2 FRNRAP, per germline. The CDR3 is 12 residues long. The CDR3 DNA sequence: TGTGCTAGTGGTTTGGTCGGCTACGAGCAGTACTTC. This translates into CASGLVGYEQYF. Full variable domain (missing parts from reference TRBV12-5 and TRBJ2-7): DARVTQTPRHKVTEMGQEVTMRCQPILGHNTVFWYRQTMMQGLELLAYFRNRAPLDDSGMPKDRFSAEMPDATLATLKIQPSEPRDSAVYFCASGLVGYEQYFGPGTRLTVT.

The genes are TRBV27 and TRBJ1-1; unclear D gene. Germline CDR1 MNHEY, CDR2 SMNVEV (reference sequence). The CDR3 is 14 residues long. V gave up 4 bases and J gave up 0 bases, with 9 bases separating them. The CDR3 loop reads CASSSPVMNTEAFF. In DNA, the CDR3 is TGTGCCAGCAGTTCCCCAGTCATGAACACTGAAGCTTTCTTT.

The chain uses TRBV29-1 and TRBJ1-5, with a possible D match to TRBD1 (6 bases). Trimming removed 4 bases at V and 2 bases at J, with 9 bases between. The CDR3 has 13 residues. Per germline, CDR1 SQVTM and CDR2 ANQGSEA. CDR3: CSVGAGGNQPQHF. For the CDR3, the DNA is TGCAGCGTTGGGGCAGGGGGCAATCAGCCCCAGCATTTT.

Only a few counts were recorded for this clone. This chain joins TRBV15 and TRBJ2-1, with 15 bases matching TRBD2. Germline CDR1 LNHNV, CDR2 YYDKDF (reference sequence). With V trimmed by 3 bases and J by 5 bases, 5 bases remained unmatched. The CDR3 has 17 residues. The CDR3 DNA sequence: TGTGCCACCAGCAGCGGGACTAGCGGGAGGTTCCACAATGAGCAGTTCTTC. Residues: CATSSGTSGRFHNEQFF.

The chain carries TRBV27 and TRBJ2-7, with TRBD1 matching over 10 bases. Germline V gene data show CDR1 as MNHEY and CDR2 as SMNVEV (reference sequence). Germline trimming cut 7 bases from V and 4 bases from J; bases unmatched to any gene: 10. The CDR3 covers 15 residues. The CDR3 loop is CASIISRQGAYEQYF. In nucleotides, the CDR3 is TGTGCCAGCATTATCTCGCGACAGGGGGCTTACGAGCAGTACTTC.

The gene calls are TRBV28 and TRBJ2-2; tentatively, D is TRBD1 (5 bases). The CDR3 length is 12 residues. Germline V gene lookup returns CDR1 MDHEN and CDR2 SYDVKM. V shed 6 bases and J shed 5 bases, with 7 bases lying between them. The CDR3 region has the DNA TGTGCCAGCAGGCAGGGAACCGGGGAGCTGTTTTTT. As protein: CASRQGTGELFF.

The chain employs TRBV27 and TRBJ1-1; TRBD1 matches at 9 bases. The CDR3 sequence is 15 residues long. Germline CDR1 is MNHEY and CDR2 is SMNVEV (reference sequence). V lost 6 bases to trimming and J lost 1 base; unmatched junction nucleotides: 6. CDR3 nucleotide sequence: TGTGCCAGCAGCACACCGGGACAGGGGAACACTGAAGCTTTCTTT. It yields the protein CASSTPGQGNTEAFF.

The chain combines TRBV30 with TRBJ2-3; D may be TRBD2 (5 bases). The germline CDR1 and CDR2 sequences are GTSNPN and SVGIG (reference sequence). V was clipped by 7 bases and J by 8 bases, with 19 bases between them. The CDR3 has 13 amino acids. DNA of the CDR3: TGTGCCTCTTCTTCGGACCTCAGCGGTACGCAGTATTTT. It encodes CASSSDLSGTQYF.

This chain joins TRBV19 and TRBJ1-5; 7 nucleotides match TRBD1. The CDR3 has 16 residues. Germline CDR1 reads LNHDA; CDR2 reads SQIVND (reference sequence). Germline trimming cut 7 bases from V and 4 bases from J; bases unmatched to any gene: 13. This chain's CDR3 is CASTVLGTVTNQPQHF. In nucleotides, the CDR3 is TGTGCCAGTACCGTATTAGGGACAGTCACAAATCAGCCCCAGCATTTT.

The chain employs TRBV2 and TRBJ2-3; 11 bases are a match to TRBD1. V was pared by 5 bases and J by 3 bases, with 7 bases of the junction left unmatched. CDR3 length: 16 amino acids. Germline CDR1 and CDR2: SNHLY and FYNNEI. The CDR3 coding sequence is TGTGCCAGCAGTCGCACCGGGACAGGGGGAACAGATACGCAGTATTTT. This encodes CASSRTGTGGTDTQYF. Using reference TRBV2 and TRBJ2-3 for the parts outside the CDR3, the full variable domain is EPEVTQTPSHQVTQMGQEVILRCVPISNHLYFYWYRQILGQKVEFLVSFYNNEISEKSEIFDDQFSVERPDGSNFTLKIRSTKLEDSAMYFCASSRTGTGGTDTQYFGPGTRLTVL.

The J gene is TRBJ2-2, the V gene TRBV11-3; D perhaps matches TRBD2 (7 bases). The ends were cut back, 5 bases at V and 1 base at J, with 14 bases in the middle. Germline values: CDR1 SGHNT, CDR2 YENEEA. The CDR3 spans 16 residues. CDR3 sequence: CASSRERGGNTGELFF. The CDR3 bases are TGTGCCAGCAGCCGAGAGAGGGGGGGGAACACCGGGGAGCTGTTTTTT.

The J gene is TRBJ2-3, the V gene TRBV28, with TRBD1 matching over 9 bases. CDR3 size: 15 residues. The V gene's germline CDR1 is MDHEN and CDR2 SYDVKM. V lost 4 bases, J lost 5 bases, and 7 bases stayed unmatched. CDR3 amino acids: CASSSHRGLGDTQYF. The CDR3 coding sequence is TGTGCCAGCAGTTCCCACAGGGGGCTAGGAGATACGCAGTATTTT.

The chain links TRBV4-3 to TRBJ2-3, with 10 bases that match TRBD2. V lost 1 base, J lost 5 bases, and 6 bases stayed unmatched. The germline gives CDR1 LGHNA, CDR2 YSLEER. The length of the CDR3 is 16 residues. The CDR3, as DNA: TGCGCCAGCAGCCAAGGGGCTAGCGGGGGAGGAGATACGCAGTATTTT. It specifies CASSQGASGGGDTQYF.